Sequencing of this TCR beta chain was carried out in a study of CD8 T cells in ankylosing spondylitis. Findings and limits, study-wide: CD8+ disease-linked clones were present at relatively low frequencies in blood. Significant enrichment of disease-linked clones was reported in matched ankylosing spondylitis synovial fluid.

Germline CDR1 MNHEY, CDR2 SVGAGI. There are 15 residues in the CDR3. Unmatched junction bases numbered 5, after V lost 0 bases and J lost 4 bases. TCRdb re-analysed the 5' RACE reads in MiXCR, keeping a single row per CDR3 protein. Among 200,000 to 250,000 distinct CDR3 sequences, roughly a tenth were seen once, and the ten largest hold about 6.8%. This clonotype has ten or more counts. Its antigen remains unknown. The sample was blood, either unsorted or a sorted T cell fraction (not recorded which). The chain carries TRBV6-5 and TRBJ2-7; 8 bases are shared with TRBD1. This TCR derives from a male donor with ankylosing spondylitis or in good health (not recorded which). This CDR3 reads CASSYSGTGTYEQYF. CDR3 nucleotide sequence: TGTGCCAGCAGTTACTCAGGGACAGGAACGTACGAGCAGTACTTC.